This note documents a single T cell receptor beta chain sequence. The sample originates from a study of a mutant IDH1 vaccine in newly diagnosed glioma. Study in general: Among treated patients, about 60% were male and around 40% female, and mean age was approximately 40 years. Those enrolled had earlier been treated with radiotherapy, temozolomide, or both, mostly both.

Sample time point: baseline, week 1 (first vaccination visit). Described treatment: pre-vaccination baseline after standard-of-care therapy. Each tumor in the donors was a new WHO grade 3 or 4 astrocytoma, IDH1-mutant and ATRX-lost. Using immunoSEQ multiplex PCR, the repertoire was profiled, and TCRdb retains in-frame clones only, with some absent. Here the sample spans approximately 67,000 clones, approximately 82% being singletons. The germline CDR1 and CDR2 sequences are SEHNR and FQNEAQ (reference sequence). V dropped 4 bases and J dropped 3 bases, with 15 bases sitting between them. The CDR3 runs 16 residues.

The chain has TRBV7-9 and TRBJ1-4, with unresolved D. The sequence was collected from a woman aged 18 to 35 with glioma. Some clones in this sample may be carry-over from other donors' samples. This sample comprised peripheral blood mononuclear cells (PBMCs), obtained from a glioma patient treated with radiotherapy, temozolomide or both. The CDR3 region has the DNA TGTGCCAGCAGCTACCCCTACGGAGAACCTAATGAAAAACTGTTTTTT. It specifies CASSYPYGEPNEKLFF.